A selection of T cell receptor beta chains follows, all from one sample in a study of regulatory T cells in long-lasting Graves disease. MiXCR, run by TCRdb on the multiplex PCR reads, gives a single entry per CDR3 protein. The sample holds hundreds of thousands of distinct CDR3 sequences; under 20% are singletons and the top ten take around 18%. This same sample was also taken into another study, of T cells in Graves' hyperthyroidism and ophthalmopathy.

The material was peripheral blood mononuclear cells (PBMCs), obtained at new diagnosis, from a patient treated with antithyroid drugs. The origin of the receptors is a woman younger than 45 with Graves disease. CDR3s include the opening cysteine and the closing phenylalanine or tryptophan. A D gene is named only where the DNA matches it firmly. Clone size appears in some rows only: once, few, many, or a class for an expanded clone.

D	V	J	size	DNA	CDR3
TRBD1	TRBV5-5	TRBJ2-1	many	TGTGCCAGCAGCTTGTCACCGGGACAGGGTGAAAATGAGCAGTTCTTC	CASSLSPGQGENEQFF
NA	TRBV5-6	TRBJ1-6	NA	TGTGCCAGCAGCTTCCGGGACGGCTATAATTCACCCCTCCACTTT	CASSFRDGYNSPLHF
NA	TRBV2	TRBJ1-5	few	TGTGCCAGCAGACTACACAGGGAAAATCAGCCCCAGCATTTT	CASRLHRENQPQHF
NA	TRBV3-1	TRBJ1-6	many	TGTGCCAGCAGCCTACCACCTCCAGGTTCACCCCTCCACTTT	CASSLPPPGSPLHF
NA	TRBV30	TRBJ2-1	few	TGTGCCTGGGAGCGTTTAAAAGGGGATGAGCAGTTCTTC	CAWERLKGDEQFF
NA	TRBV10-2	TRBJ2-7	few	TGCGCCAGCAGTGAGGATAACATTGGCGGCGAGCAGTACTTC	CASSEDNIGGEQYF
NA	TRBV5-1	TRBJ1-5	many	TGTGCCAGCAGCTTGGAAGGGTTAAGCAATCAGCCCCAGCATTTT	CASSLEGLSNQPQHF
NA	TRBV20-1	TRBJ1-4	few	TGCAGTGCCAAGCCGTGGTTAGAAAATGAAAAACTGTTTTTT	CSAKPWLENEKLFF
NA	TRBV28	TRBJ2-1	NA	TGTGCCAGTTCCCCGCACCAGCGGGTCTACAATGAGCAGTTCTTC	CASSPHQRVYNEQFF
NA	TRBV9	TRBJ1-4	few	TGTGCCAGCAGCCCCCGACAGAACCTGGTTGGTGAAAAACTGTTTTTT	CASSPRQNLVGEKLFF
TRBD2	TRBV9	TRBJ2-7	NA	TGTGCCAGCAGCCCCGGCGGGGCTAGCGGAGCCTACGAGCAGTACTTC	CASSPGGASGAYEQYF
NA	TRBV5-1	TRBJ2-2	NA	TGCGCCAGTACCAACTCTCGCGGGACGGGCACCGGGGAGCTGTTTTTT	CASTNSRGTGTGELFF
TRBD1	TRBV3-1	TRBJ2-3	NA	TGTGCCAGCAGGCGAAGAGGACAGGCCACAGATACGCAGTATTTT	CASRRRGQATDTQYF
NA	TRBV20-1	TRBJ1-4	once	TGCAGTGCTAGAGATGAAAGGTTCAGGGAAAAACTGTTTTTT	CSARDERFREKLFF
TRBD1	TRBV6-1	TRBJ1-5	NA	TGTGCCAGCAGGGAGGACAGGGCAAGCAATCAGCCCCAGCATTTT	CASREDRASNQPQHF
NA	TRBV7-2	TRBJ2-7	NA	TGTGCCAGCAGCTCTAGGGGTCCTGCCAGAGGGGAGCAGTACTTC	CASSSRGPARGEQYF
TRBD1	TRBV2	TRBJ1-3	many	TGTGCCAGCAGAAACAGGGGATCCGGAAACACCATATATTTT	CASRNRGSGNTIYF
TRBD1	TRBV5-1	TRBJ2-5	NA	TGCGCCAGCAAAATTGGGACAGCACAAGAGACCCAGTACTTC	CASKIGTAQETQYF
TRBD2	TRBV7-9	TRBJ2-1	many	TGTGCCAGAGGGACTAGCGGGTCAAATGAGCAGTTCTTC	CARGTSGSNEQFF
TRBD2	TRBV15	TRBJ2-3	NA	TGTGCCACCAGCAGAGTAGGGTTTACGGGCCGGGGGGGAGATACGCAGTATTTT	CATSRVGFTGRGGDTQYF
NA	TRBV14	TRBJ1-1	NA	TGTGCCAGCAGTCATGACCGCGGACAGTTGAACACTGAAGCTTTCTTT	CASSHDRGQLNTEAFF
NA	TRBV20-1	TRBJ1-5	many	TGCAGTGCTAGAGATGGGAGTGGGGGGAATCAGCCCCAGCATTTT	CSARDGSGGNQPQHF
NA	TRBV10-3	TRBJ2-3	NA	TGTGCCATCAGAGACTCAGGGGGCACAGATACGCAGTATTTT	CAIRDSGGTDTQYF
NA	TRBV20-1	TRBJ2-7	few	TGCAGTGCTGCTGGTCCCGCGGCTCGGTACTTC	CSAAGPAARYF
NA	TRBV20-1	TRBJ2-7	NA	TGCAGTGCTAGAAGACCCGGTCTGGACGAGCAGTACTTC	CSARRPGLDEQYF
NA	TRBV11-2	TRBJ2-7	many	TGTGCCAGCAGCTCGCCTCGGGGGGAGCAGTACTTC	CASSSPRGEQYF
NA	TRBV20-1	TRBJ1-1	few	TGCAGTGCTAGAGATCGATGGGCAGGGGTTGAAGCTTTCTTT	CSARDRWAGVEAFF
NA	TRBV27	TRBJ2-1	few	TGTGCCAGCAGTTTTCTGGGAATGGGACCCTACAATGAGCAGTTCTTC	CASSFLGMGPYNEQFF
NA	TRBV10-3	TRBJ2-5	many	TGTGCCATCAGTGAGAGGGAGACCCAGTACTTC	CAISERETQYF
NA	TRBV5-1	TRBJ2-1	NA	TGCACCAGCAGCCCTTTGAACTCCTACAATGAGCAGTTCTTC	CTSSPLNSYNEQFF
NA	TRBV11-2	TRBJ2-7	NA	TGTGCCAGCAGCTTAGTAACTATTGGTTCGTACGAGCAGTACTTC	CASSLVTIGSYEQYF
TRBD2	TRBV28	TRBJ2-7	few	TGTGCCAGCCGTATAGCGGAGGGACTAGGAGGTGACGAGCAGTACTTC	CASRIAEGLGGDEQYF
NA	TRBV5-1	TRBJ1-1	NA	TGCGCCAGCAGCTTTGGGGGGGGTGCTAACACTGAAGCTTTCTTT	CASSFGGGANTEAFF
NA	TRBV25-1	TRBJ2-6	NA	TGTGCCAGCAGTGAATTTGACTCGAGAGGTAACTCTGGGGCCAACGTCCTGACTTTC	CASSEFDSRGNSGANVLTF
NA	TRBV2	TRBJ1-6	many	TGTGCCAGCAGGTTTCAGGGTAATTCACCCCTCCACTTT	CASRFQGNSPLHF
NA	TRBV7-9	TRBJ2-1	few	TGTGCCAGCAGCAAAGCAGGGGGGGGGGGTGAGCAGTTCTTC	CASSKAGGGGEQFF
TRBD2	TRBV7-6	TRBJ2-1	many	TGTGCCAGCAGCTTAGGCGGGAGGGTGGGGAATGAGCAGTTCTTC	CASSLGGRVGNEQFF
TRBD1	TRBV5-1	TRBJ2-1	many	TGCGCCAGCAGCCTGCCAGGGGGAAATGAGCAGTTCTTC	CASSLPGGNEQFF
NA	TRBV7-9	TRBJ1-1	NA	TGTGCCAGCAGCCGACCCACAGGGTCCAGCACTGAAGCTTTCTTT	CASSRPTGSSTEAFF
TRBD1	TRBV7-3	TRBJ1-2	NA	TGTGCCAGCAGCTTCCGGGACAGGGAGGGCTACACCTTC	CASSFRDREGYTF
NA	TRBV24-1	TRBJ2-2	many	TGTGCCACCAGTGATCCGGCGGCTGCGAACACCGGGGAGCTGTTTTTT	CATSDPAAANTGELFF
TRBD2	TRBV30	TRBJ2-2	NA	TGTGCCTGGAGTTGGCGGGAGCTTGGTGGGGAGCTGTTTTTT	CAWSWRELGGELFF
NA	TRBV7-9	TRBJ2-7	many	TGTGCCAGCAGCTTAAGCCCTGCGGGTCCCTACGAGCAGTACTTC	CASSLSPAGPYEQYF
NA	TRBV7-9	TRBJ1-6	many	TGTGCCAGCAGCTTCACATCCCCTACCGGGAATTCACCCCTCCACTTT	CASSFTSPTGNSPLHF
TRBD1	TRBV18	TRBJ1-2	few	TGTGCCAGCTCCCAACGGACAGGACGAGTCAACTATGGCTACACCTTC	CASSQRTGRVNYGYTF
TRBD1	TRBV5-1	TRBJ1-4	many	TGCGCCAGCAGCTTGGGCTGGACAGGGAAAGGTGAAAAACTGTTTTTT	CASSLGWTGKGEKLFF
NA	TRBV30	TRBJ2-3	NA	TGTGCCTGGGGGGGAGGATCCACAGATACGCAGTATTTT	CAWGGGSTDTQYF
NA	TRBV20-1	TRBJ2-7	many	TGCAGTGCGCAGGCCCATCCTTCCTACGAGCAGTACTTC	CSAQAHPSYEQYF
NA	TRBV12-3/TRBV12-4	TRBJ2-2	NA	TGTGCCAGCAGTTATGGGAAAGGGGGGCCCACCGGGGAGCTGTTTTTT	CASSYGKGGPTGELFF
TRBD1	TRBV18	TRBJ1-1	NA	TGTGCCAGCTGTAGACAGGGGAATCGGATGAACACTGAAGCTTTCTTT	CASCRQGNRMNTEAFF
NA	TRBV7-9	TRBJ2-4	NA	TGTGCCAGCAGCCGCGGGAAGGGAAACATTCAGTACTTC	CASSRGKGNIQYF
NA	TRBV4-3	TRBJ1-2	few	TGCGCCAGCAGCCAAGCAAAGGGATTTGCGGATGGCTACACCTTC	CASSQAKGFADGYTF
TRBD1	TRBV6-2/TRBV6-3	TRBJ2-7	many	TGTGCCAGCAGTAGGACAGGGACCCTCTCCTCCTACGAGCAGTACTTC	CASSRTGTLSSYEQYF
NA	TRBV9	TRBJ2-3	NA	TGTGCCAGCAGCGTGAGCGATGATACGCAGTATTTT	CASSVSDDTQYF
NA	TRBV9	TRBJ2-7	NA	TGTGCCAGCAGCGCGTACGGCCAGGGTCGCGAGCAGTACTTC	CASSAYGQGREQYF
NA	TRBV20-1	TRBJ2-3	many	TGCAGTGCTATCCTTCGGGCGGGCACAGATACGCAGTATTTT	CSAILRAGTDTQYF
NA	TRBV30	TRBJ2-7	NA	TGTGCCTGGAGCAAATCCCGCGGTGGGCCAGGGGGGACCGACGAGCAGTACTTC	CAWSKSRGGPGGTDEQYF
NA	TRBV30	TRBJ2-5	NA	TGTGCCTGGAGCGGTGGAGGGGTCCAAGAGACCCAGTACTTC	CAWSGGGVQETQYF